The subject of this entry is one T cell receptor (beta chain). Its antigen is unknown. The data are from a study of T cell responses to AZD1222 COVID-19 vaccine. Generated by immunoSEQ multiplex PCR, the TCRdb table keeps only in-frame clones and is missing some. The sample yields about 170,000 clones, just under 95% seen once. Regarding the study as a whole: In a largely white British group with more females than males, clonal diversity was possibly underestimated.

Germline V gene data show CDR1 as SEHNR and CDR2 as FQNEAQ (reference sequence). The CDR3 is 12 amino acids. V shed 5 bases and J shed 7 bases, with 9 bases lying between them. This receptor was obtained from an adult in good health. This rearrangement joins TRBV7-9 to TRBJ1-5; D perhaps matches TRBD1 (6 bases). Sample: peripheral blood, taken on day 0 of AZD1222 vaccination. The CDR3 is CASSPTGQPQHF. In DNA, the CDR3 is TGTGCCAGCAGCCCGACAGGACAGCCCCAGCATTTT.